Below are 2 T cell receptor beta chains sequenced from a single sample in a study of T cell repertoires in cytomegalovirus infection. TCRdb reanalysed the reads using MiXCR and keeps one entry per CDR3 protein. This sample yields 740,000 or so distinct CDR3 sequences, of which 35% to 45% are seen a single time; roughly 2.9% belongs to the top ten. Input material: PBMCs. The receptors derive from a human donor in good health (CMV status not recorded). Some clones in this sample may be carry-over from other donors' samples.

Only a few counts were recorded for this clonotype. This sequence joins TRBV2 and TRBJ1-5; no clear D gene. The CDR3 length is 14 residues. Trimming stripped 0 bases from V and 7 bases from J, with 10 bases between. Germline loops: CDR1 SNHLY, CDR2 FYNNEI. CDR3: CASSEAGSKQPQHF. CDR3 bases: TGTGCCAGCAGTGAAGCTGGGTCTAAGCAGCCCCAGCATTTT. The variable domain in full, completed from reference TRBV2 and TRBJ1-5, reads EPEVTQTPSHQVTQMGQEVILRCVPISNHLYFYWYRQILGQKVEFLVSFYNNEISEKSEIFDDQFSVERPDGSNFTLKIRSTKLEDSAMYFCASSEAGSKQPQHFGDGTRLSIL.

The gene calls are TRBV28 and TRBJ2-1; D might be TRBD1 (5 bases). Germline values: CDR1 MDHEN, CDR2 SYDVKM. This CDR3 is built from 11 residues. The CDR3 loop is CARGSYNEQFF. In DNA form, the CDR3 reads TGTGCTAGGGGCTCCTACAATGAGCAGTTCTTC.